These T cell receptor beta chains were read from a single sample in a study of spatial heterogeneity in lung cancer. TCRdb reprocessed the 5' RACE reads via MiXCR and lists one record per CDR3 protein. The sample contains around 92,000 distinct CDR3 sequences, 12% of which appear only once. The source material was PBMCs, sampled at surgery. The receptors were sampled from a male donor with early-stage non-small cell lung cancer. The CDR3 runs from the conserved cysteine through the conserved F or W. The D gene is left open where the match is weak. Rows may omit the clone size; those that give it use once, few, many or a size class.

d_call | j_call | clone_size | v_call | cdr3_aa | cdr3_nt
NA | TRBJ1-1 | many | TRBV7-2 | CASSFGRTTEAFF | TGTGCCAGCAGCTTCGGCAGAACAACTGAAGCTTTCTTT
NA | TRBJ1-6 | NA | TRBV6-5 | CASKGSNNSPLHF | TGTGCCAGCAAGGGTAGCAATAATTCACCCCTCCACTTT
NA | TRBJ2-3 | many | TRBV29-1 | CSVVTSGTDTQYF | TGCAGCGTTGTGACCTCTGGCACAGATACGCAGTATTTT
TRBD1 | TRBJ1-2 | few | TRBV5-4 | CASSPRTGSRNGYTF | TGTGCCAGCAGCCCCAGGACAGGGTCGAGGAATGGCTACACCTTC
NA | TRBJ2-5 | once | TRBV5-1 | CASSLAGASQETQYF | TGCGCCAGCAGCTTGGCAGGGGCCTCACAAGAGACCCAGTACTTC
TRBD2 | TRBJ2-4 | NA | TRBV7-2 | CASSLRGGLAKIIQYF | TGTGCCAGCAGCTTACGCGGGGGACTAGCCAAAATCATTCAGTACTTC
NA | TRBJ2-1 | many | TRBV29-1 | CSVAWDSVIYNEQFF | TGCAGCGTTGCTTGGGACTCCGTGATTTACAATGAGCAGTTCTTC
NA | TRBJ1-2 | NA | TRBV6-4 | CASSDGQGQGYTF | TGTGCCAGCAGTGATGGGCAGGGTCAAGGCTACACCTTC
NA | TRBJ2-2 | NA | TRBV11-2 | CASSLSRPVAAGELFF | TGTGCCAGCAGCTTATCCCGGCCCGTAGCGGCCGGGGAGCTGTTTTTT
NA | TRBJ2-1 | few | TRBV20-1 | CSAHRWGQDNEQFF | TGCAGTGCTCACCGGTGGGGGCAGGACAATGAGCAGTTCTTC
NA | TRBJ2-1 | NA | TRBV20-1 | CSARVADNEQFF | TGCAGTGCTAGAGTGGCTGACAATGAGCAGTTCTTC
NA | TRBJ2-1 | few | TRBV27 | CASSLVRERYNEQFF | TGTGCCAGCAGTTTAGTCAGGGAACGGTACAATGAGCAGTTCTTC
TRBD1 | TRBJ1-1 | few | TRBV15 | CATSRDRRTGAEAFF | TGTGCCACCAGCAGAGATAGAAGGACAGGGGCTGAAGCTTTCTTT
NA | TRBJ2-1 | few | TRBV7-3 | CASSLFPEMGEQFF | TGTGCCAGCAGCTTATTTCCGGAGATGGGTGAGCAGTTCTTC
NA | TRBJ2-1 | NA | TRBV6-2/TRBV6-3 | CASSSNRDNSYNEQFF | TGTGCCAGCAGCTCCAACCGGGACAACTCCTACAATGAGCAGTTCTTC
TRBD2 | TRBJ2-1 | few | TRBV20-1 | CSAPGLAGVDGEQFF | TGCAGTGCTCCAGGACTAGCGGGGGTAGACGGTGAGCAGTTCTTC
NA | TRBJ2-5 | few | TRBV27 | CASSTRDSQETQYF | TGTGCCAGCTCGACTAGGGACAGCCAAGAGACCCAGTACTTC
TRBD1 | TRBJ1-5 | few | TRBV24-1 | CATSDPGQGKPQHF | TGTGCCACCAGTGATCCCGGACAGGGCAAGCCCCAGCATTTT
TRBD1 | TRBJ1-1 | NA | TRBV6-8 | CASSTGTGRGTEAFF | TGTGCCAGCAGTACCGGGACAGGGCGGGGCACTGAAGCTTTCTTT
TRBD1 | TRBJ1-1 | few | TRBV27 | CASSPNRGSEAFF | TGTGCCAGCAGTCCAAACAGGGGGTCTGAAGCTTTCTTT
NA | TRBJ2-4 | many | TRBV9 | CASSVEGSQGSTQYF | TGTGCCAGCAGCGTAGAGGGCTCACAGGGTTCCACTCAGTACTTC
TRBD2 | TRBJ2-3 | few | TRBV11-3 | CASSPGLAADTQYF | TGTGCCAGCAGCCCGGGACTAGCCGCAGATACGCAGTATTTT
NA | TRBJ2-7 | few | TRBV6-2/TRBV6-3 | CASSDDMSGNYEQYF | TGTGCCAGCAGTGATGACATGTCGGGGAACTACGAGCAGTACTTC
NA | TRBJ1-5 | NA | TRBV20-1 | CSAHRYNQPQHF | TGCAGTGCTCACAGGTATAATCAGCCCCAGCATTTT
NA | TRBJ2-1 | NA | TRBV28 | CASSYRFEQFF | TGTGCCAGCAGTTACCGTTTTGAGCAGTTCTTC
TRBD1 | TRBJ1-2 | few | TRBV12-3/TRBV12-4 | CASSLFATGDGYTF | TGTGCCAGCAGTTTATTCGCTACAGGGGATGGCTACACCTTC
NA | TRBJ2-7 | NA | TRBV11-2 | CASSGTPSSYEQYF | TGTGCCAGCAGCGGGACACCGAGCTCCTACGAGCAGTACTTC
NA | TRBJ2-7 | few | TRBV14 | CASSQDEGFEQYF | TGTGCCAGCAGCCAAGATGAAGGGTTCGAGCAGTACTTC
NA | TRBJ2-1 | NA | TRBV4-3 | CASSQEGRPGNEQFF | TGCGCCAGCAGCCAAGAGGGGCGACCGGGGAATGAGCAGTTCTTC
TRBD1 | TRBJ2-3 | NA | TRBV7-9 | CAGTGLTDTQYF | TGTGCAGGGACAGGGCTCACAGATACGCAGTATTTT
NA | TRBJ2-5 | NA | TRBV10-2 | CASSAVGRQETQYF | TGCGCCAGCAGTGCTGTGGGGAGACAAGAGACCCAGTACTTC
TRBD2 | TRBJ2-7 | many | TRBV29-1 | CSALGRGYEQYF | TGCAGCGCCCTAGGGAGGGGCTACGAGCAGTACTTC
NA | TRBJ2-7 | NA | TRBV30 | CAWGFREQYF | TGTGCCTGGGGCTTCCGGGAGCAGTACTTC
NA | TRBJ2-2 | NA | TRBV7-2 | CASSPGLHTGELFF | TGTGCCAGCAGCCCGGGACTTCACACCGGGGAGCTGTTTTTT
NA | TRBJ2-7 | few | TRBV10-3 | CAISEAAGSYEQYF | TGTGCCATCAGTGAGGCCGCAGGATCCTACGAGCAGTACTTC
NA | TRBJ1-5 | few | TRBV5-5 | CASSLGAGTVNQPQHF | TGTGCCAGCAGCTTGGGGGCGGGTACGGTCAATCAGCCCCAGCATTTT
NA | TRBJ2-7 | NA | TRBV5-1 | CASSSQTGYEQYF | TGCGCCAGCAGCTCTCAAACAGGTTACGAGCAGTACTTC
TRBD2 | TRBJ2-1 | NA | TRBV6-2/TRBV6-3 | CASLARETYNEQFF | TGTGCCAGTCTGGCGCGGGAGACCTACAATGAGCAGTTCTTC
TRBD2 | TRBJ2-1 | many | TRBV29-1 | CSVVTSGIYNEQFF | TGCAGCGTTGTCACTAGCGGGATTTACAATGAGCAGTTCTTC
NA | TRBJ2-7 | NA | TRBV5-1 | CASSFKDRTYKQYF | TGCGCCAGCAGCTTTAAAGACAGGACCTACAAGCAGTACTTC
NA | TRBJ2-7 | few | TRBV7-2 | CASSLGPRLVGEQYF | TGTGCCAGCAGCTTAGGGCCACGATTGGTAGGCGAGCAGTACTTC
NA | TRBJ1-5 | NA | TRBV12-3/TRBV12-4 | CASSYGVNQPQHF | TGTGCCAGCAGTTACGGGGTGAATCAGCCCCAGCATTTT
TRBD1 | TRBJ1-1 | NA | TRBV20-1 | CSARPLRGLRTEAFF | TGCAGTGCTAGACCGTTGAGGGGGCTGCGGACTGAAGCTTTCTTT
TRBD2 | TRBJ2-1 | once | TRBV7-6 | CASSFERGEQFF | TGTGCCAGCAGCTTTGAGCGGGGGGAGCAGTTCTTC
NA | TRBJ1-5 | NA | TRBV20-1 | CSAKRGGNQPQHF | TGCAGTGCGAAACGAGGCGGAAATCAGCCCCAGCATTTT
TRBD1 | TRBJ1-1 | NA | TRBV12-3/TRBV12-4 | CASRSGTGIRAFF | TGTGCCAGCAGGTCCGGGACAGGGATTCGGGCTTTCTTT
NA | TRBJ2-7 | NA | TRBV12-3/TRBV12-4 | CASRGQPSSYEQYF | TGTGCCAGCAGAGGACAGCCTAGCTCCTACGAGCAGTACTTC
NA | TRBJ2-7 | NA | TRBV6-5 | CASKGGAIYEQYF | TGTGCCAGCAAAGGGGGGGCCATCTACGAGCAGTACTTC
TRBD1 | TRBJ1-6 | NA | TRBV28 | CASSVTGSSYNSPLHF | TGTGCCAGCAGTGTGACAGGGAGCTCCTATAATTCACCCCTCCACTTT
NA | TRBJ1-4 | few | TRBV5-1 | CASSFRGLEDEKLFF | TGCGCCAGCAGCTTTAGAGGCCTCGAGGATGAAAAACTGTTTTTT
NA | TRBJ2-1 | few | TRBV20-1 | CSAISGGGVYNEQFF | TGCAGTGCTATATCCGGCGGGGGCGTCTACAATGAGCAGTTCTTC